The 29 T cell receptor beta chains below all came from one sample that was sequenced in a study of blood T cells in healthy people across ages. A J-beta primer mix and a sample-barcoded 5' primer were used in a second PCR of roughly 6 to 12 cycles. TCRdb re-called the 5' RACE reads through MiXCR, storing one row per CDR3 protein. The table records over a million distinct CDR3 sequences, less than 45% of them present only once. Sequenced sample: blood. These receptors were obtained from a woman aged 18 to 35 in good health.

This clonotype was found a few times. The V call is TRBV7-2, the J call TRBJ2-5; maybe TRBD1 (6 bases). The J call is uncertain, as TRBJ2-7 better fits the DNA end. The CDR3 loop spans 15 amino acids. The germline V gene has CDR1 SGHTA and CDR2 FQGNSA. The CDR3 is CASSLRVGAVYEQYF. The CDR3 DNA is TGTGCCAGCAGCTTGAGGGTGGGGGCAGTCTACGAGCAGTACTTC.

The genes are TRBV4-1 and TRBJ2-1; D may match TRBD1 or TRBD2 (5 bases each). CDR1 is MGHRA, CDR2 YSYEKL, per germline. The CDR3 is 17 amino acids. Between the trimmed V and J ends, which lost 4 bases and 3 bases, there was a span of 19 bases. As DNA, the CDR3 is TGCGCCAGCAGCCCGGATGCCGGGACGGTGGACTACAATGAGCAGTTCTTC. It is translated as CASSPDAGTVDYNEQFF.

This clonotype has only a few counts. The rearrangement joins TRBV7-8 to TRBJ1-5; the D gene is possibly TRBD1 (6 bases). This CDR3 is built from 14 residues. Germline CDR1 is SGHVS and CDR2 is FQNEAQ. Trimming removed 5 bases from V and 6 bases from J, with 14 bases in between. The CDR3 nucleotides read TGTGCCAGCAGCGTTTCGGGACAAGGTCAGCCCCAGCATTTT. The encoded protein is CASSVSGQGQPQHF. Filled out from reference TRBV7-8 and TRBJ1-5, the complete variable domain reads GAGVSQSPRYKVAKRGQDVALRCDPISGHVSLFWYQQALGQGPEFLTYFQNEAQLDKSGLPSDRFFAERPEGSVSTLKIQRTQQEDSAVYLCASSVSGQGQPQHFGDGTRLSIL.

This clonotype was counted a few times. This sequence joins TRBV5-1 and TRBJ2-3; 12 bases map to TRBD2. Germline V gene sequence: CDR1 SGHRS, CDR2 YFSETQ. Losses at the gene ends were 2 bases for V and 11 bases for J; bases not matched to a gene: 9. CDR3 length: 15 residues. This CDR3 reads CASSLRTSGERRQYF. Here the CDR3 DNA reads TGCGCCAGCAGCTTACGGACTAGCGGGGAAAGAAGGCAGTATTTT.

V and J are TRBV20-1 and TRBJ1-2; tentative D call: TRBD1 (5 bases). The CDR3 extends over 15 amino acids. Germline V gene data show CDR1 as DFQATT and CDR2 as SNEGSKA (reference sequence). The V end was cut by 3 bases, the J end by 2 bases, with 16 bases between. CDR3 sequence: CSARGTVGENYGYTF. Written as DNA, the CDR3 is TGCAGTGCTAGGGGGACGGTGGGAGAAAACTATGGCTACACCTTC.

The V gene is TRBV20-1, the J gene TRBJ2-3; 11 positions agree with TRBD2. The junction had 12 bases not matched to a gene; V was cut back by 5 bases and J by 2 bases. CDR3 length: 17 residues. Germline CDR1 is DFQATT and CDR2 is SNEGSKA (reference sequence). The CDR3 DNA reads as TGCAGTGCTTCAAAACACTTAGCGGGAGGGTCCACAGATACGCAGTATTTT. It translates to CSASKHLAGGSTDTQYF.

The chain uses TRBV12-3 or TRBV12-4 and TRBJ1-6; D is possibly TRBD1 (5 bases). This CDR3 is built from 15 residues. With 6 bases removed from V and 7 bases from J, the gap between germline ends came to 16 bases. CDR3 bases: TGTGCCAGCAGCCCCGGCTTACAGGCCAATTCACCCCTCCACTTT. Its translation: CASSPGLQANSPLHF.

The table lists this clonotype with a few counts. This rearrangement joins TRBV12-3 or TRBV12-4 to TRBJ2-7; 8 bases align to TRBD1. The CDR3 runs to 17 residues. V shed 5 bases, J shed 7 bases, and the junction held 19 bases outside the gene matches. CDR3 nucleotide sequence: TGTGCCAGCAGTCCGGTACAGGGGGTGAACGCAATGGATGAGCAGTACTTC. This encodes CASSPVQGVNAMDEQYF.

CDR3 amino acids: CASGTGANYGYTF. The CDR3 region has the DNA TGTGCCAGTGGGACAGGGGCTAACTATGGCTACACCTTC. This chain joins TRBV7-8 and TRBJ1-2; 10 bases align to TRBD1. The CDR3 extends over 13 amino acids. Germline assignment: CDR1 SGHVS and CDR2 FQNEAQ. V shed 9 bases and J 0 bases; nucleotides not matched to a gene: 1.

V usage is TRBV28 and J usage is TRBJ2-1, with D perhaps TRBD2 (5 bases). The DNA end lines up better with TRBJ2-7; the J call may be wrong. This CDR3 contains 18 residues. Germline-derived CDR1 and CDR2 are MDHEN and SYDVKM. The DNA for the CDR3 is TGTGCCAGCAGTAACACGGAGGCGGGTATTGTAGCCTACAATGAGCAGTACTTC. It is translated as CASSNTEAGIVAYNEQYF.

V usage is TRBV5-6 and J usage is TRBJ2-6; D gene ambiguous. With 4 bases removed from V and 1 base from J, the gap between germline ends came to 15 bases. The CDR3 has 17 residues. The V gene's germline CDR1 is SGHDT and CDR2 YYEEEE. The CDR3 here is CASSPVGWRSGANVLTF. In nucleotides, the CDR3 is TGTGCCAGCAGCCCGGTGGGTTGGAGATCTGGGGCCAACGTCCTGACTTTC. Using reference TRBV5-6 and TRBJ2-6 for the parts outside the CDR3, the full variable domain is DAGVTQSPTHLIKTRGQQVTLRCSPKSGHDTVSWYQQALGQGPQFIFQYYEEEERQRGNFPDRFSGHQFPNYSSELNVNALLLGDSALYLCASSPVGWRSGANVLTFGAGSRLTVL.

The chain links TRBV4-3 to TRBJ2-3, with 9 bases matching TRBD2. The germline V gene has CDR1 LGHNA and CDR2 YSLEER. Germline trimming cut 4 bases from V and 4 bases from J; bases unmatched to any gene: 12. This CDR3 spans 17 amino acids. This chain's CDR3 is CASSPHTAGGGADTQYF. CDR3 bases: TGCGCCAGCAGCCCCCACACAGCGGGAGGCGGCGCAGATACGCAGTATTTT.

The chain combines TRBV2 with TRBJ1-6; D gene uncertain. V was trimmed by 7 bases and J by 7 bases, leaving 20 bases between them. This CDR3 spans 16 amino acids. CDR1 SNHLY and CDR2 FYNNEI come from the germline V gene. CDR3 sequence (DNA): TGTGCCAGCACAAATAAGCCAGTTGCGCGGAATTCACCCCTCCACTTT. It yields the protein CASTNKPVARNSPLHF.

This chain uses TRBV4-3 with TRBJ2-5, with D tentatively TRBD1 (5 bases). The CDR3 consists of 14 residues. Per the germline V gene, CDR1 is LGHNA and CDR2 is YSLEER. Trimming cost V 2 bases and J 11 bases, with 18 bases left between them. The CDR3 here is CASSQPAGSYGQYF. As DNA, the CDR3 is TGCGCCAGCAGCCAACCAGCAGGGTCCTACGGGCAGTACTTC.

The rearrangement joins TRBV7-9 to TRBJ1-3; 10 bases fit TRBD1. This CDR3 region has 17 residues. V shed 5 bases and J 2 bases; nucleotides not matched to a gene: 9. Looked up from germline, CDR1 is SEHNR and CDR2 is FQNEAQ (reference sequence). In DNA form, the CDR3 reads TGTGCCAGCAGCCAAGCGTCCGGGACAGGGGCTGGAAACACCATATATTTT. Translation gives CASSQASGTGAGNTIYF.

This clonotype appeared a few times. This CDR3 reads CASTQGSGSKTQYF. As DNA, the CDR3 is TGTGCCAGCACCCAAGGCTCCGGGTCGAAGACCCAGTACTTC. V usage is TRBV6-5 and J usage is TRBJ2-5; no reliable D call. Germline CDR1 and CDR2: MNHEY and SVGAGI. This CDR3 spans 14 amino acids. V was pared by 7 bases and J by 6 bases, with 18 bases between.

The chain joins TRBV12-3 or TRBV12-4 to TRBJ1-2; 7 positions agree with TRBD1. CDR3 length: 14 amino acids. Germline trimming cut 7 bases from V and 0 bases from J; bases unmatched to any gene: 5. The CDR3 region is CASNYQGANYGYTF. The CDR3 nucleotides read TGTGCCAGCAATTATCAGGGGGCTAACTATGGCTACACCTTC.

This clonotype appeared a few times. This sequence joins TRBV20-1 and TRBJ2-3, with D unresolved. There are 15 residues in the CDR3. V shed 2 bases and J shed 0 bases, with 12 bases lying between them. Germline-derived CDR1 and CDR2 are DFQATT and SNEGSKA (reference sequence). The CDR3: CSARRGGYSTDTQYF. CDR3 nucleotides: TGCAGTGCTAGACGAGGCGGTTATAGCACAGATACGCAGTATTTT.

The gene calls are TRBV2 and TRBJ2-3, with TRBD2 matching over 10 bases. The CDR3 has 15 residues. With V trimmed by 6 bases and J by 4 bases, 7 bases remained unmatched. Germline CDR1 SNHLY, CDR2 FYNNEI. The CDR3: CASSSLAGAADTQYF. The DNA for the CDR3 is TGTGCCAGCAGCTCCCTAGCGGGAGCGGCAGATACGCAGTATTTT.

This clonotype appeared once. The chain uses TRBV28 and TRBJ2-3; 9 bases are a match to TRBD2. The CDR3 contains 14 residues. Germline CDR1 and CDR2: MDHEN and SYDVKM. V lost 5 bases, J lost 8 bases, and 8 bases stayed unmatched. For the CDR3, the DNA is TGTGCCAGCAGTCCCGGACTAGCGATCGGTACGCAGTATTTT. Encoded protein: CASSPGLAIGTQYF.

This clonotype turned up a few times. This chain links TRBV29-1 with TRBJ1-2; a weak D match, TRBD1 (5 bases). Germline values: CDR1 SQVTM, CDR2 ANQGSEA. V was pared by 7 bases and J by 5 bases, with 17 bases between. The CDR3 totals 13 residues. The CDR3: CSASSYGGYGYTF. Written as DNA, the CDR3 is TGCAGCGCATCTTCGTATGGGGGATATGGCTACACCTTC.

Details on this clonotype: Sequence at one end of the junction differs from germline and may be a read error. CDR3 bases: TGTGCCGGCAGCTTTACCCCCTTAGTTGGGGGGGATGGCTACACCTTC. Its protein is CAGSFTPLVGGDGYTF. This chain joins TRBV7-2 and TRBJ1-2, with D maybe TRBD1 (5 bases). The CDR3 covers 16 residues. The germline CDR1 and CDR2 sequences are SGHTA and FQGNSA.

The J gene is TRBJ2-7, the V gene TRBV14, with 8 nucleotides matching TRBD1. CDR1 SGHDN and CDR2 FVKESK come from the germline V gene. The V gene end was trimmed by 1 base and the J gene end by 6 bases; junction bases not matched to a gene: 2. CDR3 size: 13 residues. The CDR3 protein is CASSQVDRGEQYF. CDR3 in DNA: TGTGCCAGCAGCCAAGTCGACAGGGGCGAGCAGTACTTC.

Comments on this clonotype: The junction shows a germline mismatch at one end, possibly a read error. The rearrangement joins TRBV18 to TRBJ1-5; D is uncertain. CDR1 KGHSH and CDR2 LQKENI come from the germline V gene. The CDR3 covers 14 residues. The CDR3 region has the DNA TGTGCCAGCTCACCAGAGGCAACAAATCTGCCCCAGCATTTT. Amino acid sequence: CASSPEATNLPQHF.

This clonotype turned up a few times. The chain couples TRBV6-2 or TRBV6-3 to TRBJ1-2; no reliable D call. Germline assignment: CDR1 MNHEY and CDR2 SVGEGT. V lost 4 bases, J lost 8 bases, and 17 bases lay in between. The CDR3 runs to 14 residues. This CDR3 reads CASSSRSFWEGYTF. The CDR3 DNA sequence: TGTGCCAGCAGTTCCCGGAGCTTTTGGGAAGGCTACACCTTC.

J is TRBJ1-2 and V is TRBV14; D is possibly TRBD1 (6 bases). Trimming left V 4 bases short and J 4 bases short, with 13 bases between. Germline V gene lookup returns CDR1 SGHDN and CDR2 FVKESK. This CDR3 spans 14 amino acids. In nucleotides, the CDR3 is TGTGCCAGCAGCCGACAGACAGGCGCCTATGGCTACACCTTC. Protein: CASSRQTGAYGYTF.

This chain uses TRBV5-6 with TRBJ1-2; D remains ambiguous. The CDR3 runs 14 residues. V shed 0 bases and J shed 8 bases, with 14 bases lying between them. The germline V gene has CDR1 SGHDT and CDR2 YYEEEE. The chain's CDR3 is CASSLVSRRGGYTF. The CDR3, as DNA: TGTGCCAGCAGCTTGGTTAGTCGGCGAGGAGGCTACACCTTC. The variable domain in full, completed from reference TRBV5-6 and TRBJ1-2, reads DAGVTQSPTHLIKTRGQQVTLRCSPKSGHDTVSWYQQALGQGPQFIFQYYEEEERQRGNFPDRFSGHQFPNYSSELNVNALLLGDSALYLCASSLVSRRGGYTFGSGTRLTVV.

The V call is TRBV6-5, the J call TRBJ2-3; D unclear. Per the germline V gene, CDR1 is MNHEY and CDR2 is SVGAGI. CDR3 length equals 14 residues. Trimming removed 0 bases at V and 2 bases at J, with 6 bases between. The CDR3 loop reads CASSYSFFTDTQYF. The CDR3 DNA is TGTGCCAGCAGTTACTCGTTCTTCACAGATACGCAGTATTTT.

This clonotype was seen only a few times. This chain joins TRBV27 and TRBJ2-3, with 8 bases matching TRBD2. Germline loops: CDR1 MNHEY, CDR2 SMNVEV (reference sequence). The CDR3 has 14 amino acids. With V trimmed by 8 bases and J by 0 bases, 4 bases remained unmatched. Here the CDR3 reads CASRGGRSTDTQYF. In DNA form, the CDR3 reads TGTGCCAGCCGGGGCGGGAGGAGCACAGATACGCAGTATTTT.